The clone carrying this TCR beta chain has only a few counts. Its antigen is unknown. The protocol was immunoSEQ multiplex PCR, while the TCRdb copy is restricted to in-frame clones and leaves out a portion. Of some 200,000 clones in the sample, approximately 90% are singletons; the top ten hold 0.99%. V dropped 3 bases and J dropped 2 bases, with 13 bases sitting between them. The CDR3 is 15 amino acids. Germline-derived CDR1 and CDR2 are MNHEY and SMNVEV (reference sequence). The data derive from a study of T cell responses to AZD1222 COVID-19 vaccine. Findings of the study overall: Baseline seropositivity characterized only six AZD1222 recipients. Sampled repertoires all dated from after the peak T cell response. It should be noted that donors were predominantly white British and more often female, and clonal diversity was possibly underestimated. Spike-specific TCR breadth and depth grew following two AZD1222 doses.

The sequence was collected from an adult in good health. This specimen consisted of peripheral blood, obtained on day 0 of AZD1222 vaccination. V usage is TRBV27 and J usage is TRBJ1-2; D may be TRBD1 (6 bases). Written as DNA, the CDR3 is TGTGCCAGCAGTTTTGAGGGGGGCCCCAACTATGGCTACACCTTC. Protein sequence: CASSFEGGPNYGYTF.